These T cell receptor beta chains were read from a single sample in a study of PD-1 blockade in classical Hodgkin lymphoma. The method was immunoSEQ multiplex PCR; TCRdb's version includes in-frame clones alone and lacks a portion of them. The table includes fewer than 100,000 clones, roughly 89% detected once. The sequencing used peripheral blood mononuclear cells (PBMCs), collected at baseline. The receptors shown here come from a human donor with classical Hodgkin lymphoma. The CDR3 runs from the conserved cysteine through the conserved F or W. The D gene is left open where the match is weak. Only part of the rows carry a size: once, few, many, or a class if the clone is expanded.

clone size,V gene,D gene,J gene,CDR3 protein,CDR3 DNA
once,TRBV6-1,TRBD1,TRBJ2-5,CASSRQGSSETQYF,TGTGCCAGCAGTAGACAGGGGTCCTCAGAGACCCAGTACTTC
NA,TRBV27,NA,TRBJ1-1,CASSTVRGRTEAFF,TGTGCCAGCAGTACAGTACGAGGACGCACTGAAGCTTTCTTT
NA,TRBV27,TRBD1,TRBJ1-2,CASSYAGTGSGYTF,TGTGCCAGCAGTTACGCCGGGACAGGGAGCGGCTACACCTTC
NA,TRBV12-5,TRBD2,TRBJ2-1,CASGLDLAGPDGEQFF,TGTGCTAGTGGTTTGGACCTAGCGGGACCCGATGGAGAGCAGTTCTTC
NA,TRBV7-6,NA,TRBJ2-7,CASSPGTWGGEQYF,TGTGCCAGCAGCCCCGGGACCTGGGGCGGGGAGCAGTACTTC
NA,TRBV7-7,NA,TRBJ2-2,CASSLDRRAGELFF,TGTGCTAGCAGCTTAGACAGGAGAGCCGGGGAGCTGTTTTTT
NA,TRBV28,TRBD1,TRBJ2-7,CASSLERDRGNEQYF,TGTGCCAGCAGTTTAGAGCGGGACAGGGGAAACGAGCAGTACTTC
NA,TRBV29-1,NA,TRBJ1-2,CSVLEAGYTF,TGCAGCGTTCTGGAAGCTGGCTACACCTTC
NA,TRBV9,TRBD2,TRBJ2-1,CASSVGGTSGINEQFF,TGTGCCAGCAGCGTAGGAGGGACTAGCGGGATCAATGAGCAGTTCTTC
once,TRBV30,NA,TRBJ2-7,CAWISPGAGYEQYF,TGTGCCTGGATATCCCCTGGGGCAGGCTACGAGCAGTACTTC
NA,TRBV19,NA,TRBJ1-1,CASTRDLGAEAFF,TGTGCCAGTACCAGAGATCTTGGGGCGGAAGCTTTCTTT
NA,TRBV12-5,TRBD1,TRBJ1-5,CASGPGQGANQPQHF,TGTGCTAGTGGTCCGGGACAGGGGGCAAATCAGCCCCAGCATTTT
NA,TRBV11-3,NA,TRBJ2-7,CASSPGGVDYEQYF,TGTGCCAGCAGCCCGGGTGGGGTGGACTACGAGCAGTACTTC
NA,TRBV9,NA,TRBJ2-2,CASSVVTDPGELFF,TGTGCCAGCAGCGTAGTGACAGACCCCGGGGAGCTGTTTTTT
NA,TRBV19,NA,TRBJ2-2,CASSNPQRVNTGELFF,TGTGCCAGTAGTAACCCTCAGCGGGTTAACACCGGGGAGCTGTTTTTT
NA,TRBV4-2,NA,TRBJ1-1,CASSLGRAVNTEAFF,TGTGCCAGCAGCCTGGGTAGGGCGGTGAACACTGAAGCTTTCTTT